The sequence of this TCR beta chain was determined in a study of blood T cell repertoires in COVID-19. Study at large: Acute and convalescent COVID-19 specimens originated in the United States, Italy and Spain. PBMCs, B-cell-depleted T cells, or T cells were the source of the cDNA or gDNA that made up the material.

The data were produced by immunoSEQ multiplex PCR, yet TCRdb's version contains in-frame clones alone and is incomplete. This table has 100,000 or so clones, roughly 87% appearing once. CDR1 is SQVTM and CDR2 is ANQGSEA in the germline V gene. The CDR3 runs 15 residues. V shed 5 bases and J 7 bases; nucleotides not matched to a gene: 5. The receptor was derived from a man aged 30-40 years in a cohort sampled during active COVID-19. The material sequenced was peripheral blood. The V and J genes are TRBV29-1 and TRBJ2-1; 16 bases map to TRBD2. The CDR3, as DNA: TGCAGCGTTCCCCGGGGACTAGCGGGGGGGAATGAGCAGTTCTTC. It specifies CSVPRGLAGGNEQFF.